The 19 T cell receptor beta chains reported below all come from one sample, sequenced in a study of T cell repertoires in cytomegalovirus infection. TCRdb passed the reads through MiXCR, listing each CDR3 protein once. The data show about 830,000 distinct CDR3 sequences, with around a third seen just once and around 12% held by the top ten. No antigen is known for these receptors. The sample was cultured CD8+ T cells from PBMCs, taken from culture after CMV antigen stimulation. These receptor sequences come from a human donor in good health (CMV status not recorded). Some clones in this sample may be carry-over from other donors' samples.

This clonotype has just a few counts. The rearrangement links TRBV19 to TRBJ1-1, with D possibly matching TRBD1 (6 bases). The CDR3 extends over 13 amino acids. Between the trimmed V and J ends, which lost 7 bases and 4 bases, there was a span of 13 bases. From germline, CDR1 is LNHDA and CDR2 SQIVND (reference sequence). The CDR3 nucleotides are TGTGCCAGTACACCGGGGGCCGGCACTGAAGCTTTCTTT. This encodes CASTPGAGTEAFF.

This clonotype was counted at least ten times. The chain employs TRBV4-1 and TRBJ1-6; D is ambiguous. The germline V gene encodes CDR1 MGHRA and CDR2 YSYEKL. The CDR3 is 15 amino acids. Between the trimmed V and J ends, which lost 2 bases and 2 bases, there was a span of 7 bases. For the CDR3, the DNA is TGCGCCAGCAGCCAAAAGAGAACCTATAATTCACCCCTCCACTTT. It yields the protein CASSQKRTYNSPLHF.

The chain is built from TRBV10-3 and TRBJ1-3, with TRBD1 identical over 11 bases. This CDR3 is 16 amino acids long. V dropped 6 bases and J dropped 5; count of bases not matched to a gene: 9. From germline, CDR1 is ENHRY and CDR2 SYGVKD. CDR3 in amino acids: CAIRLPGQGGRNTIYF. Here the CDR3 DNA reads TGTGCCATCAGGCTTCCGGGACAGGGGGGGCGAAACACCATATATTTT.

The rearrangement links TRBV15 to TRBJ2-7; 14 bases are a match to TRBD2. The CDR3 loop spans 16 amino acids. Germline CDR1 LNHNV, CDR2 YYDKDF (reference sequence). V trimming: 1 base; J trimming: 5 bases; junction bases outside the gene matches: 4. The CDR3 loop reads CATSRASGLAGDEQYF. The CDR3, as DNA: TGTGCCACCAGCAGAGCGTCGGGACTAGCGGGAGACGAGCAGTACTTC.

The V call is TRBV6-2 or TRBV6-3, the J call TRBJ1-1; D is unresolved. CDR3 length: 12 residues. Trimming left V 2 bases short and J 7 bases short, with 8 bases between. Germline CDR1 and CDR2: MNHEY and SVGEGT. CDR3 region: CASSYGHFEAFF. In DNA, the CDR3 is TGTGCCAGCAGTTACGGGCACTTTGAAGCTTTCTTT.

The chain has TRBV12-3 or TRBV12-4 and TRBJ2-1, with TRBD2 identical over 9 bases. The CDR3 loop spans 14 amino acids. Losses at the gene ends were 6 bases for V and 5 bases for J; bases not matched to a gene: 5. CDR3 residues: CASRLAGINNEQFF. The CDR3 DNA follows: TGTGCCAGCAGGCTAGCGGGGATCAACAATGAGCAGTTCTTC.

The V gene is TRBV19, the J gene TRBJ1-2; 8 positions match TRBD1. Germline V CDR1 and CDR2: LNHDA, SQIVND (reference sequence). The CDR3 is 15 amino acids. Trimming removed 6 bases from V and 8 bases from J; junction bases left unmatched: 14. CDR3 coding DNA: TGTGCCAGTAGCCCTGGACAGGGCGGAGGGTGGGGCTACACCTTC. This encodes CASSPGQGGGWGYTF.

The CDR3 nucleotides read TGTGCCAGTTCGAGGGCCCCTGGCTACGAGCAGTACTTC. This encodes CASSRAPGYEQYF. This sequence joins TRBV19 and TRBJ2-7, with D perhaps matching TRBD2 (5 bases). The germline V gene encodes CDR1 LNHDA and CDR2 SQIVND (reference sequence). Deletions cut 8 bases from V and 3 bases from J, with 14 bases between. CDR3 length equals 13 residues.

In this sample, this clonotype turned up a few times. V usage is TRBV6-5 and J usage is TRBJ2-1; 10 bases agree with TRBD1. Germline V gives CDR1 MNHEY, CDR2 SVGAGI. V gave up 6 bases and J gave up 7 bases; unmatched junction bases: 9. CDR3 length: 15 residues. The CDR3 nucleotides read TGTGCCAGCAGCTATGACAGGGGGCGCAGGAATGAGCAGTTCTTC. It encodes CASSYDRGRRNEQFF.

This chain connects TRBV5-4 to TRBJ2-3; 12 bases align to TRBD2. Trimming took 3 bases from V and 2 from J; bases not matched to a gene: 13. This CDR3 has 19 amino acids. Germline V CDR1 and CDR2: SGHNT, YYREEE (reference sequence). CDR3 protein: CASSSGLAGISYATDTQYF. The CDR3 DNA reads TGTGCCAGCAGCTCCGGACTAGCGGGGATTAGCTACGCCACAGATACGCAGTATTTT.

CDR3 region: CATSRTGGFTEKLFF. In DNA form, the CDR3 reads TGTGCCACCTCCCGGACAGGGGGATTTACTGAAAAACTGTTTTTT. This sequence joins TRBV7-2 and TRBJ1-4; 10 nucleotides agree with TRBD1. V lost 10 bases, J lost 7 bases, and 12 bases stayed unmatched. Germline CDR1 SGHTA, CDR2 FQGNSA. The CDR3 sequence is 15 residues long.

This clonotype was picked up many times. The rearrangement links TRBV7-6 to TRBJ2-5; tentatively, D is TRBD1 or TRBD2 (7 bases each). CDR1 and CDR2 from the germline V gene are SGHVS and FNYEAQ. V dropped 5 bases and J dropped 1 base, with 17 bases sitting between them. The CDR3 sequence is 16 residues long. CDR3 in DNA: TGTGCCAGCAGCCGACCCAGGGGGGGATCCCAAGAGACCCAGTACTTC. Its protein product is CASSRPRGGSQETQYF.

This clonotype was detected only a few times. J is TRBJ2-3 and V is TRBV10-3; TRBD2 aligns across 10 bases. CDR3 length: 20 amino acids. J lost 0 bases, V lost 0 bases, and 12 bases had no gene match. CDR1 is ENHRY and CDR2 is SYGVKD in the germline V gene. The chain's CDR3 is CAISESGELLLAGSTDTQYF. For the CDR3, the DNA is TGTGCCATCAGTGAGTCGGGAGAACTGCTACTAGCGGGGAGCACAGATACGCAGTATTTT.

The CDR3 sequence is CASSFYTGTGELFF. The CDR3 bases are TGTGCCAGCAGTTTTTACACAGGGACCGGGGAGCTGTTTTTT. The chain links TRBV12-3 or TRBV12-4 to TRBJ2-2; TRBD1 is a possible D gene (6 bases). V gave up 3 bases and J gave up 5 bases, with 10 bases separating them. The CDR3 loop spans 14 amino acids.

This clonotype came up many times. The chain employs TRBV6-6 and TRBJ2-1; 15 bases map to TRBD2. In germline, CDR1 is MNHNY, CDR2 SVGAGI (reference sequence). The CDR3 length is 13 residues. V dropped 11 bases and J dropped 9; count of bases not matched to a gene: 5. CDR3 bases: TGTGCCTCAGGACTAGCGGGGGGGCGTGAGCAGTTCTTC. It is translated as CASGLAGGREQFF.

The rearrangement links TRBV4-1 to TRBJ1-2, with D hard to call. The germline V gene has CDR1 MGHRA and CDR2 YSYEKL. V dropped 1 base and J dropped 6 bases, with 12 bases sitting between them. The CDR3 spans 14 residues. CDR3 sequence (DNA): TGCGCCAGCAGCCAAGCCTCGACGGGCGATGGCTACACCTTC. Residues: CASSQASTGDGYTF.

This clonotype has more than one count but fewer than ten. The V gene is TRBV24-1, the J gene TRBJ2-1; 13 positions agree with TRBD2. J gave up 7 bases and V 1 base, and 3 bases lay outside the gene matches. This CDR3 comprises 16 residues. Germline V gives CDR1 KGHDR, CDR2 SFDVKD. DNA for the CDR3: TGTGCCACCAGTGATTTCGGACTAGCGGGGGTTAATGAGCAGTTCTTC. Amino acids: CATSDFGLAGVNEQFF.

This clonotype was observed a handful of times. CDR3 residues: CASSQPSRGNSYEQYF. CDR3 sequence (DNA): TGCGCCAGCAGTCAACCCTCTAGGGGCAACTCCTACGAGCAGTACTTC. This chain joins TRBV23-1 and TRBJ2-7, with D tentatively TRBD1 (5 bases). TRBV23-1 has ORF status, its function being uncertain. Between the trimmed V and J ends, which lost 2 bases and 0 bases, there was a span of 14 bases. The CDR3 consists of 16 residues.

This clonotype showed up just a few times. V is TRBV2 and J is TRBJ1-1; 7 bases match TRBD1. V was clipped by 4 bases and J by 2 bases; unmatched bases: 4. The CDR3 runs to 14 residues. The germline V gene encodes CDR1 SNHLY and CDR2 FYNNEI. The CDR3 nucleotides are TGTGCCAGCAGTGCAGGGGGACCCAACACTGAAGCTTTCTTT. It is translated as CASSAGGPNTEAFF.